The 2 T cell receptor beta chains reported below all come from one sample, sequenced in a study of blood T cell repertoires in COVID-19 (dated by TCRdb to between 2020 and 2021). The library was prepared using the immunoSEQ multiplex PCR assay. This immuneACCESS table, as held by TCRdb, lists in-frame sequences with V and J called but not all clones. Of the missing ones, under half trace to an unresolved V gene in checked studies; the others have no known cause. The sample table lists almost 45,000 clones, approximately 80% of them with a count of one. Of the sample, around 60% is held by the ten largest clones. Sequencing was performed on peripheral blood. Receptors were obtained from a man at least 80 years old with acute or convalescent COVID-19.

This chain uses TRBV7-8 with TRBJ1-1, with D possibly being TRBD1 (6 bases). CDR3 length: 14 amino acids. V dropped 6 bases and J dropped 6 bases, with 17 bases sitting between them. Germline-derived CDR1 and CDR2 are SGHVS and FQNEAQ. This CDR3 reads CASSSDRRRAEAFF. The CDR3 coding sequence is TGTGCCAGCAGTTCTGACAGGAGGAGAGCTGAAGCTTTCTTT.

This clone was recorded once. CDR3 sequence (DNA): TGTGCCAGCAGCTTATCACTCCACGAGCAGTACTTC. It translates to CASSLSLHEQYF. The V and J genes are TRBV12-3 or TRBV12-4 and TRBJ2-7; D not certain. This CDR3 has 12 residues. V lost 6 bases to trimming and J lost 5 bases, with 11 bases between them.